Presented here are 11 T cell receptor beta chains from one specimen sequenced in a study of blood T cell repertoires in COVID-19. Method: immunoSEQ multiplex PCR; TCRdb's copy keeps in-frame clones and lacks some. This table has about 49,000 clones, around 87% appearing once. Input material: peripheral blood. All receptors come from a woman aged 80 or older with COVID-19, enrolled during active disease.

The J gene is TRBJ1-1, the V gene TRBV5-4; perhaps TRBD1 as D (6 bases). This CDR3 is 14 amino acids long. The germline CDR1 and CDR2 sequences are SGHNT and YYREEE (reference sequence). V dropped 1 base and J dropped 1 base, with 8 bases sitting between them. The CDR3 sequence is CASSLTGPNTEAFF. In DNA, the CDR3 is TGTGCCAGCAGCTTGACAGGGCCGAACACTGAAGCTTTCTTT.

This clone was recorded once. The V and J genes are TRBV11-2 and TRBJ1-3, with D perhaps TRBD1 (6 bases). Germline CDR1 reads SGHAT; CDR2 reads FQNNGV. This CDR3 has 18 residues. Trimming took 3 bases from V and 4 from J, leaving 22 bases between them. CDR3 in DNA: TGTGCCAGCAGCTTCCGCCGTCAAGGGGGGGGGCCCGGAAACACCATATATTTT. This sequence encodes CASSFRRQGGGPGNTIYF.

The chain uses TRBV28 and TRBJ2-1; weak D call: TRBD1 (6 bases). V lost 3 bases and J 2 bases, leaving 8 bases between the germline ends. Germline V gene lookup returns CDR1 MDHEN and CDR2 SYDVKM. The CDR3 runs to 14 residues. CDR3 nucleotides: TGTGCCAGCAGTTTTGGGGGCCCCTACAATGAGCAGTTCTTC. It translates to CASSFGGPYNEQFF.

The chain has TRBV7-2 and TRBJ2-7, with D maybe TRBD1 (6 bases). This CDR3 spans 14 amino acids. The V gene lost 5 bases and the J gene lost 4 bases, with 15 bases spanning the gap. Germline loops: CDR1 SGHTA, CDR2 FQGNSA. The CDR3 DNA is TGTGCCAGCAGCGCCAGGGGTGGGAGTTACGAGCAGTACTTC. Residues: CASSARGGSYEQYF.

The CDR3 protein is CASSRIAKNIQYF. In DNA form, the CDR3 reads TGTGCCAGCAGCAGAATAGCCAAAAACATTCAGTACTTC. V gene TRBV12-3 or TRBV12-4 combines with J gene TRBJ2-4; D gene unclear. The V and J ends lost 6 bases and 0 bases respectively, with 6 bases between them. CDR3 length equals 13 residues.

The chain couples TRBV3-1 (or the pseudogene TRBV3-2) to TRBJ2-5, with D possibly being TRBD1 (6 bases). Trimming stripped 4 bases from V and 2 bases from J, with 14 bases between. Germline-derived CDR1 and CDR2 are LGHDT and YNNKEL (reference sequence). This CDR3 has 15 amino acids. DNA for the CDR3: TGTGCCAGCAGCCCCTACCAGGGGAGACAAGAGACCCAGTACTTC. Protein sequence: CASSPYQGRQETQYF.

The chain has TRBV10-3 and TRBJ2-4; D perhaps matches TRBD1 (8 bases). This CDR3 has 16 amino acids. V was trimmed by 6 bases and J by 4 bases, leaving 19 bases between them. Per the germline V gene, CDR1 is ENHRY and CDR2 is SYGVKD. This chain's CDR3 is CAISPHGGDRKNIQYF. CDR3 DNA: TGTGCCATCAGCCCTCATGGGGGGGACAGGAAAAACATTCAGTACTTC.

This clone has a single count. V gene TRBV5-6 combines with J gene TRBJ1-4; D perhaps matches TRBD1 (5 bases). Germline assignment: CDR1 SGHDT and CDR2 YYEEEE. The CDR3 is made up of 15 amino acids. V lost 2 bases, J lost 7 bases, and 15 bases lay in between. The CDR3 region is CASSLGALGLEKLFF. As DNA, the CDR3 is TGTGCCAGCAGCTTAGGGGCGCTCGGGCTTGAAAAACTGTTTTTT.

This clone was found once. The rearrangement uses TRBV3-1 (or the pseudogene TRBV3-2) and TRBJ2-1, with D perhaps TRBD2 (6 bases). The CDR3 is 12 amino acids. CDR1 LGHDT and CDR2 YNNKEL come from the germline V gene (reference sequence). Trimming took 4 bases from V and 6 from J, leaving 7 bases between them. Written as DNA, the CDR3 is TGTGCCAGCAGCCGGACTACCAATGAGCAGTTCTTC. Translating it yields CASSRTTNEQFF.

The gene calls are TRBV29-1 and TRBJ2-7, with 10 bases that match TRBD2. CDR3 length: 13 residues. V dropped 6 bases and J dropped 5; count of bases not matched to a gene: 7. Per germline, CDR1 SQVTM and CDR2 ANQGSEA. CDR3 residues: CSVTSGETHEQYF. The CDR3 DNA follows: TGCAGCGTAACTAGCGGGGAGACCCACGAGCAGTACTTC.

The chain has TRBV6-2 or TRBV6-3 and TRBJ2-5; 8 nucleotides match TRBD2. V dropped 4 bases and J dropped 5; count of bases not matched to a gene: 9. Per the germline V gene, CDR1 is MNHEY and CDR2 is SVGEGT. CDR3 size: 15 residues. DNA for the CDR3: TGTGCCAGCAGTTTCTATAGCGGGGAAGAGGAGACCCAGTACTTC. Its protein product is CASSFYSGEEETQYF.